Following are 22 T cell receptor beta chains from one sample sequenced in a study of blood T cell repertoires in COVID-19. Sequencing was performed with immunoSEQ multiplex PCR; in TCRdb, only in-frame clones are kept and a portion is missing. The sample has around 300,000 clones, over 75% seen once. The specimen was PBMCs or T cells enriched from blood (not recorded which). The receptors here all came from a woman aged 25 to 39 who had recovered from COVID-19.

The sample holds one count of this clone. V gene TRBV6-2 or TRBV6-3 combines with J gene TRBJ1-4; no reliable D call. V was clipped by 5 bases and J by 0 bases, with 16 bases between them. The CDR3 has 17 amino acids. CDR1 is MNHEY, CDR2 SVGEGT, per germline. The CDR3 DNA sequence: TGTGCCAGCAGTCGTTACCTTTCGGGGACAACTAATGAAAAACTGTTTTTT. Its protein product is CASSRYLSGTTNEKLFF.

This clone was seen a single time. The rearrangement links TRBV5-5 to TRBJ2-6; a weak D match, TRBD2 (5 bases). Germline CDR1 is SGHKS and CDR2 is YYEKEE (reference sequence). This CDR3 has 16 amino acids. V was pared by 0 bases and J by 0 bases, with 7 bases between. The CDR3 coding sequence is TGTGCCAGCAGCTTGGCGGGGAACTCTGGGGCCAACGTCCTGACTTTC. This gives the protein CASSLAGNSGANVLTF.

The chain has TRBV27 and TRBJ2-3; unclear D gene. V lost 10 bases to trimming and J lost 6 bases, with 11 bases between them. CDR3 length: 11 residues. Germline assignment: CDR1 MNHEY and CDR2 SMNVEV (reference sequence). The CDR3 here is CATPEEDTQYF. The CDR3 nucleotides are TGTGCCACCCCCGAGGAGGATACGCAGTATTTT.

The V call is TRBV9, the J call TRBJ1-3; perhaps TRBD1 as D (6 bases). Trimming removed 1 base from V and 1 base from J, with 18 bases in between. Germline CDR1 and CDR2: SGDLS and YYNGEE. This CDR3 region has 18 residues. The CDR3 protein is CASSVTGFGALSGNTIYF. The DNA for the CDR3 is TGTGCCAGCAGCGTAACAGGGTTTGGGGCTCTATCTGGAAACACCATATATTTT. Full variable domain (rest looked up from reference TRBV9 and TRBJ1-3): DSGVTQTPKHLITATGQRVTLRCSPRSGDLSVYWYQQSLDQGLQFLIQYYNGEERAKGNILERFSAQQFPDLHSELNLSSLELGDSALYFCASSVTGFGALSGNTIYFGEGSWLTVV.

The chain uses TRBV7-8 and TRBJ1-1; D remains ambiguous. Looked up from germline, CDR1 is SGHVS and CDR2 is FQNEAQ. The CDR3 runs to 14 residues. V shed 1 base and J shed 1 base, with 7 bases lying between them. CDR3 sequence (DNA): TGTGCCAGCAGCTTAGTGCGCGGGAACACTGAAGCTTTCTTT. As protein: CASSLVRGNTEAFF.

The chain links TRBV11-2 to TRBJ2-1; 15 bases align to TRBD2. The CDR3 spans 17 residues. CDR1 SGHAT and CDR2 FQNNGV come from the germline V gene. V gave up 2 bases and J gave up 10 bases; unmatched junction bases: 9. CDR3 residues: CASSLPGTSGGYVEQFF. In DNA, the CDR3 is TGTGCCAGCAGCTTACCTGGGACTAGCGGGGGGTATGTAGAGCAGTTCTTC.

V is TRBV13 and J is TRBJ2-3; TRBD2 agrees at 7 bases. The J segment lost 4 bases and the V segment lost 7 bases, leaving 11 bases of the junction unmatched. CDR1 and CDR2 from the germline V gene are PRHDT and FYEKMQ (reference sequence). The CDR3 extends over 15 amino acids. As DNA, the CDR3 is TGTGCCAGCAAGCCCGGGGGAGGGTCGCCAGATACGCAGTATTTT. Translation gives CASKPGGGSPDTQYF.

V usage is TRBV9 and J usage is TRBJ2-3, with D maybe TRBD2 (7 bases). Trimming removed 2 bases from V and 4 bases from J, with 11 bases in between. Germline V CDR1 and CDR2: SGDLS, YYNGEE. The CDR3 runs 14 residues. CDR3 region: CASSVTGRADTQYF. The CDR3 DNA reads as TGTGCCAGCAGCGTTACAGGGAGGGCAGATACGCAGTATTTT.

The chain links TRBV7-2 to TRBJ1-2; the D gene is possibly TRBD1 (5 bases). V lost 0 bases, J lost 8 bases, and 13 bases lay in between. The CDR3 has 14 amino acids. Per the germline V gene, CDR1 is SGHTA and CDR2 is FQGNSA. CDR3 sequence: CASSLADRPKGYTF. The CDR3 nucleotides are TGTGCCAGCAGCTTAGCAGACAGACCTAAAGGCTACACCTTC.

The CDR3 region is CASRDWDSSYEQYF. The CDR3 DNA reads TGTGCCAGCAGGGATTGGGACAGCTCCTACGAGCAGTACTTC. This chain uses TRBV6-5 with TRBJ2-7; TRBD1 aligns across 7 bases. The J segment lost 0 bases and the V segment lost 6 bases, leaving 5 bases of the junction unmatched. This CDR3 region has 14 residues. Germline V CDR1 and CDR2: MNHEY, SVGAGI.

The chain couples TRBV19 to TRBJ2-7; TRBD1 matches 10 bases. The CDR3 contains 13 residues. CDR1 and CDR2 from the germline V gene are LNHDA and SQIVND (reference sequence). Unmatched junction bases numbered 9, after V lost 7 bases and J lost 9 bases. CDR3 sequence (DNA): TGTGCCAGTAAGGGACAGGGGATACAAACGCAGTACTTC. Protein product: CASKGQGIQTQYF.

The chain joins TRBV15 to TRBJ2-7, with D possibly TRBD1 on 6 matching bases. CDR1 is LNHNV, CDR2 YYDKDF, per germline (reference sequence). There are 12 residues in the CDR3. V lost 0 bases, J lost 11 bases, and 11 bases lay in between. In DNA, the CDR3 is TGTGCCACCAGCAGAGATAGGACAGCGAAGTACTTC. The encoded protein is CATSRDRTAKYF.

The chain couples TRBV10-3 to TRBJ1-4; 7 nucleotides line up with TRBD1. Germline trimming cut 4 bases from V and 7 bases from J; bases unmatched to any gene: 6. The germline V gene encodes CDR1 ENHRY and CDR2 SYGVKD. CDR3 size: 14 residues. The chain's CDR3 is CAISAPGQSEKLFF. In DNA, the CDR3 is TGTGCCATCAGTGCCCCGGGACAGAGTGAAAAACTGTTTTTT.

The genes are TRBV28 and TRBJ1-2; no reliable D call. Germline V gene sequence: CDR1 MDHEN, CDR2 SYDVKM. CDR3 length equals 13 residues. Trimming shortened V by 3 bases and J by 8 bases, and 13 bases separated the two germline ends. The CDR3 DNA reads TGTGCCAGCAGTTTCTTTCGAGGAGGCGGCTACACCTTC. Encoded protein: CASSFFRGGGYTF.

The chain recombines TRBV5-1 with TRBJ1-2; 7 bases line up with TRBD1. V shed 3 bases, J shed 5 bases, and the junction held 22 bases outside the gene matches. In germline, CDR1 is SGHRS, CDR2 YFSETQ. CDR3 size: 19 residues. DNA for the CDR3: TGCGCCAGCAGCTCCTACACTCGGGACAGAGCTTTTGTGTCGTATGGCTACACCTTC. Its translation is CASSSYTRDRAFVSYGYTF.

This chain uses TRBV6-1 with TRBJ2-3, with TRBD2 matching 12 bases. Germline assignment: CDR1 MNHNS and CDR2 SASEGT. V shed 2 bases and J 4 bases; nucleotides not matched to a gene: 4. This CDR3 has 16 residues. The CDR3 region has the DNA TGTGCCAGCAGTGAAATTCTAGCGGGAGGGTCAGATACGCAGTATTTT. Residues: CASSEILAGGSDTQYF.

This rearrangement joins TRBV3-1 (or the pseudogene TRBV3-2) to TRBJ2-1; 7 nucleotides align to TRBD2. After removal of 4 bases from V and 6 bases from J, the junction contained 6 bases not matched to a gene. Germline V CDR1 and CDR2: LGHDT, YNNKEL (reference sequence). The CDR3 has 14 amino acids. In nucleotides, the CDR3 is TGTGCCAGCAGCCCCATTGGGGAGGGCAATGAGCAGTTCTTC. This encodes CASSPIGEGNEQFF.

V usage is TRBV5-1 and J usage is TRBJ2-1; TRBD2 matches at 9 bases. Germline values: CDR1 SGHRS, CDR2 YFSETQ. There are 15 residues in the CDR3. V was pared by 0 bases and J by 4 bases, with 2 bases of the junction left unmatched. The CDR3 protein is CASSLASGEYNEQFF. CDR3 coding DNA: TGCGCCAGCAGCTTGGCTAGCGGGGAGTACAATGAGCAGTTCTTC.

V is TRBV30 and J is TRBJ1-2, with 7 positions matching TRBD1. The trim removed 5 bases at V and 0 bases at J, leaving 9 bases unmatched. The CDR3 has 15 amino acids. In germline, CDR1 is GTSNPN, CDR2 SVGIG (reference sequence). The CDR3 DNA is TGTGCCTGGGGACCCCCCGACAGGGCTAACTATGGCTACACCTTC. Amino acid sequence: CAWGPPDRANYGYTF.

This sequence joins TRBV5-6 and TRBJ1-1, with TRBD1 matching over 10 bases. CDR1 and CDR2 from the germline V gene are SGHDT and YYEEEE. The trim removed 4 bases at V and 2 bases at J, leaving 5 bases unmatched. The length of the CDR3 is 15 residues. CDR3 in amino acids: CASSKTGGFNTEAFF. Written as DNA, the CDR3 is TGTGCCAGCAGCAAGACAGGGGGCTTCAACACTGAAGCTTTCTTT.

The chain combines TRBV19 with TRBJ2-1, with 10 bases fitting TRBD2. The trim removed 5 bases at V and 4 bases at J, leaving 5 bases unmatched. The CDR3 is made up of 15 amino acids. CDR1 LNHDA and CDR2 SQIVND come from the germline V gene (reference sequence). The CDR3 DNA sequence: TGTGCCAGTAGTTCTCTAGCGGGAGTGTACAATGAGCAGTTCTTC. This translates into CASSSLAGVYNEQFF.

The V and J genes are TRBV5-1 and TRBJ2-7; D perhaps matches TRBD2 (6 bases). The V gene lost 3 bases and the J gene lost 3 bases, with 22 bases spanning the gap. CDR3 length: 17 amino acids. Germline V lookup: CDR1 SGHRS, CDR2 YFSETQ. DNA for the CDR3: TGCGCCAGCAGCTCTGGCGGCGGGACGTTCTCTTACTACGAGCAGTACTTC. Its protein is CASSSGGGTFSYYEQYF.